This T cell receptor (beta chain) was recorded in a study of control samples from healthy donors and cancer patients. Sequencing was performed with immunoSEQ multiplex PCR; in TCRdb, only in-frame clones are kept and a portion is missing. This table holds 120,000 or so clones, 70% to 90% found once. Trimming stripped 3 bases from V and 3 bases from J, with 5 bases between. Germline CDR1 is MNHEY and CDR2 is SMNVEV (reference sequence). The CDR3 has 13 amino acids. This clone was recorded a few times. Other DNA sequences of this sample code for an identical CDR3. The V call is TRBV27, the J call TRBJ2-2, with D hard to call. Sequenced sample: blood. This clonotype originated in a man in his 60s in good health. The CDR3 nucleotides read TGTGCCAGCAGTTTCGGACACACCGGGGAGCTGTTTTTT. Encoded protein: CASSFGHTGELFF.